The clone carrying this T cell receptor (beta chain) was seen a few times. This specimen belongs to a study of blood T cell repertoires in COVID-19. Overall study: Italy, Spain and the United States were the sources of the convalescent and acute COVID-19 samples.

The CDR3 covers 12 residues. Per germline, CDR1 SGHDN and CDR2 FVKESK. The V gene end was trimmed by 9 bases and the J gene end by 8 bases; junction bases not matched to a gene: 3. In the source study's methods: It was from reference gene primer amplification that nucleated cell counts were estimated. Assay: immunoSEQ multiplex PCR; the TCRdb copy retains only in-frame clones and omits some. The V and J calls and clone size come from that table; D and trimming were worked out from the DNA. This table has about 40,000 clones, 86% appearing once. The chain combines TRBV14 with TRBJ1-6; 8 positions agree with TRBD1. This receptor was taken from a man aged 45 to 65 in a cohort sampled during active COVID-19. Sequencing was carried out using peripheral blood. Written as DNA, the CDR3 is TGTGCCAGTCGGACAGGGTATTCACCCCTCCACTTT. It encodes CASRTGYSPLHF.